A single sample gave rise to the 7 T cell receptor beta chains below, sequenced in a study of T cells after yellow fever vaccination. One entry per CDR3 protein, called by TCRdb with MiXCR from the 5' RACE reads. The repertoire holds hundreds of thousands of distinct CDR3 sequences, with over 5% as singletons. Sequencing was performed on PBMCs, taken 5 days after the yellow fever booster vaccination. The receptor source for this set is a man in his thirties or forties who received the YFV17D yellow fever vaccine.

In its sample, this clonotype was seen a few times. V is TRBV6-1 and J is TRBJ2-2; perhaps TRBD1 as D (6 bases). This CDR3 region has 13 residues. Trimming left V 7 bases short and J 1 base short, with 7 bases between. Germline CDR1 MNHNS, CDR2 SASEGT. The CDR3 DNA sequence: TGTGCCAGCATGGACAGGAACACCGGGGAGCTGTTTTTT. Amino acids: CASMDRNTGELFF.

Ten or more counts support this clonotype. This chain uses TRBV4-3 with TRBJ2-1; 8 bases map to TRBD2. Trimming cost V 2 bases and J 0 bases; bases outside gene matches: 6. Germline CDR1 reads LGHNA; CDR2 reads YSLEER. The CDR3 has 17 residues. CDR3 nucleotide sequence: TGCGCCAGCAGCCAATCAGCGGGAGCCAACTCCTACAATGAGCAGTTCTTC. Its translation: CASSQSAGANSYNEQFF.

This clonotype was seen repeatedly, ten times or more. This chain links TRBV9 with TRBJ2-3; 8 bases are shared with TRBD1. CDR1 is SGDLS and CDR2 is YYNGEE in the germline V gene. This CDR3 region has 14 residues. The V and J ends lost 4 bases and 4 bases, in that order; junction bases with no gene match: 5. CDR3 in DNA: TGTGCCAGCAGCATCGAGACAGGGGCAGATACGCAGTATTTT. Translating it yields CASSIETGADTQYF.

This clonotype was recorded at least ten times. The chain is built from TRBV20-1 and TRBJ2-7; 7 nucleotides agree with TRBD2. Germline V lookup: CDR1 DFQATT, CDR2 SNEGSKA (reference sequence). The CDR3 spans 14 residues. J lost 7 bases, V lost 5 bases, and 14 bases had no gene match. The CDR3 here is CSADGGEGRWEQYF. The DNA for the CDR3 is TGCAGTGCTGACGGAGGGGAGGGCCGTTGGGAGCAGTACTTC.

This chain connects TRBV25-1 to TRBJ1-4; D is unclear. V dropped 3 bases and J dropped 4 bases, with 9 bases sitting between them. The length of the CDR3 is 14 residues. The germline gives CDR1 MGHDK, CDR2 SYGVNS. The CDR3 DNA is TGTGCCAGCAGTGATTCCGTTAATAATGAAAAACTGTTTTTT. Protein sequence: CASSDSVNNEKLFF.

This rearrangement joins TRBV20-1 to TRBJ2-1; 8 bases match TRBD2. Germline CDR1 and CDR2: DFQATT and SNEGSKA (reference sequence). The CDR3 length is 15 residues. The V segment lost 2 bases and the J segment 3 bases; nucleotides outside the gene matches: 6. CDR3 sequence: CSARRAGGYYNEQFF. DNA of the CDR3: TGCAGTGCTAGACGGGCGGGAGGATACTACAATGAGCAGTTCTTC.

This chain connects TRBV5-1 to TRBJ2-7; D call uncertain. Trimming removed 0 bases from V and 2 bases from J, with 12 bases in between. Per germline, CDR1 SGHRS and CDR2 YFSETQ. This CDR3 spans 15 amino acids. DNA of the CDR3: TGCGCCAGCAGCTTGGGGTACTTCGAAACCTACGAGCAGTACTTC. Encoded protein: CASSLGYFETYEQYF. The whole variable domain, filled in from reference TRBV5-1 and TRBJ2-7, reads KAGVTQTPRYLIKTRGQQVTLSCSPISGHRSVSWYQQTPGQGLQFLFEYFSETQRNKGNFPGRFSGRQFSNSRSEMNVSTLELGDSALYLCASSLGYFETYEQYFGPGTRLTVT.